The rows below give T cell receptor beta chains drawn from one sample of a study of blood T cell repertoires in COVID-19. Clones were sequenced by immunoSEQ multiplex PCR, and TCRdb holds only the in-frame ones, with some missing. The repertoire holds under 130,000 clones, with about 76% as singletons. Input material: peripheral blood. These TCRs come from an elderly man with acute or convalescent COVID-19. Both conserved end residues are part of each CDR3. A D gene is named only where the DNA matches it firmly.

V	D	J	CDR3
TRBV19	-	TRBJ1-5	CASSPGTGNQPQHF
TRBV6-5	TRBD1	TRBJ1-2	CASSYSEGALSGYTF
TRBV5-8	TRBD1	TRBJ1-2	CASSSGTGRGNYGYTF
TRBV28	-	TRBJ1-2	CASTRGGRGYTF
TRBV30	TRBD1	TRBJ1-4	CARGTGVSTNEKLFF
TRBV30	-	TRBJ1-2	CASPTRGYGYTF
TRBV18	-	TRBJ2-5	CASSPWGTQETQYF
TRBV6-2/TRBV6-3	TRBD1	TRBJ1-6	CASTPSGQKNSPLHF
TRBV24-1	-	TRBJ1-2	CATSDPTFNYGYTF
TRBV12-3/TRBV12-4	-	TRBJ1-1	CASSQRGFEAFF
TRBV6-1	-	TRBJ1-5	CASSEASAGADQPQHF
TRBV12-3/TRBV12-4	TRBD1	TRBJ2-5	CASTATGAETQYF
TRBV5-1	-	TRBJ2-2	CASSLILNTGELFF
TRBV2	TRBD2	TRBJ2-7	CASRDTSVHGEQYF
TRBV5-1	TRBD2	TRBJ2-3	CASSLVASGSTDTQYF
TRBV2	-	TRBJ2-4	CASKGSGTWGAKNIQYF
TRBV14	TRBD2	TRBJ2-2	CASSRTSGSLSPGELFF
TRBV6-6	TRBD1	TRBJ2-2	CASSYTNRGAGELFF
TRBV15	-	TRBJ1-1	CATSRGQLNTEAFF
TRBV6-5	TRBD1	TRBJ1-1	CASSHRDRNTEAFF
TRBV6-6	-	TRBJ1-1	CASSYSPTGNPEAFF
TRBV3-1/TRBV3-2	-	TRBJ2-5	CASSPLAYQETQYF
TRBV19	TRBD1	TRBJ2-6	CASKITGAGANVLTF
TRBV27	TRBD2	TRBJ2-3	CASSSRLAGGDTQYF
TRBV2	-	TRBJ1-2	CASSETGLGGYTF
TRBV4-3	TRBD1	TRBJ1-4	CASSHIRDRGSNEKLFF
TRBV6-6	-	TRBJ1-6	CASSYSGQGGHF
TRBV21-1	-	TRBJ1-4	CASSKTGRGKGKLFF
TRBV5-1	TRBD2	TRBJ2-1	CASSPLASGPYNEQFF
TRBV29-1	-	TRBJ1-5	CSVKLPQHF
TRBV28	-	TRBJ2-1	CASSLYLAGEQFF
TRBV5-1	TRBD1	TRBJ1-1	CASSVDRGGTEAFF
TRBV18	-	TRBJ2-7	CASSPARDYEQYF
TRBV6-6	-	TRBJ1-1	CASNIDTVNTEAFF
TRBV28	TRBD1	TRBJ1-1	CASSSTGTGIYDTEAFF
TRBV29-1	TRBD2	TRBJ2-1	CSVGGRTSGRVWYNEQFF
TRBV30	-	TRBJ2-5	CAWSVLAETQYF
TRBV28	-	TRBJ2-7	CASSSDRQPYEQYF
TRBV29-1	-	TRBJ2-7	CSVEDGVYRDEQYF
TRBV6-4	TRBD1	TRBJ1-5	CASSTDRSQPQHF
TRBV6-6	-	TRBJ1-5	CASSYSDTSNQPQHF
TRBV7-9	TRBD2	TRBJ2-7	CASSSSGRAYEQYF
TRBV12-5	-	TRBJ1-2	CASGLVLQRELYGYTF
TRBV18	TRBD1	TRBJ2-1	CASSLRTGQNEQFF
TRBV9	-	TRBJ1-4	CASSWGGPTNEKLFF
TRBV27	TRBD1	TRBJ1-5	CASSPHRQGANQPQHF
TRBV11-2	-	TRBJ1-2	CASSFGQSLGYTF
TRBV11-2	TRBD1	TRBJ2-5	CASSLDRQGTQYF